The rows below give T cell receptor beta chains drawn from one sample of a study of T cells in localized non-small cell lung cancer. Produced via immunoSEQ multiplex PCR; TCRdb's table is partial and in-frame only. This table holds around 34,000 clones, 93% found once. The sample consisted of peripheral blood, taken before any cancer treatment. Receptors originate from a female donor of 60 years or more with stage I lung adenocarcinoma. Each CDR3 is given with its conserved first and last residue. Fields, in order: clone size, D gene, V gene, J gene, CDR3 DNA, CDR3 protein. D genes are given only for firm matches. Clone size appears in some rows only: once, few, many, or a class for an expanded clone.

abundance: -; d_gene: -; v_gene: TRBV5-1; j_gene: TRBJ1-1; CDR3nt: TGCGCCAGCTCATTAACGGGGGTGGACACTGAAGCTTTCTTT; CDR3aa: CASSLTGVDTEAFF
abundance: -; d_gene: TRBD1; v_gene: TRBV6-1; j_gene: TRBJ2-5; CDR3nt: TGTGCCAGCAGTGAAGGTCCAGGGGGATCACAAGAGACCCAGTACTTC; CDR3aa: CASSEGPGGSQETQYF
abundance: once; d_gene: -; v_gene: TRBV19; j_gene: TRBJ1-1; CDR3nt: TGTGCCAGTAGCCGGTGGGTGAACACTGAAGCTTTCTTT; CDR3aa: CASSRWVNTEAFF
abundance: -; d_gene: -; v_gene: TRBV19; j_gene: TRBJ2-6; CDR3nt: TGTGCCAGTAGTTCCTCCCCCACTAGCTCTGGGGCCAACGTCCTGACTTTC; CDR3aa: CASSSSPTSSGANVLTF
abundance: -; d_gene: -; v_gene: TRBV18; j_gene: TRBJ2-7; CDR3nt: TGTGCCAGCTCACCCGCACGGGACTCCCGCTACTTCTACGAGCAGTACTTC; CDR3aa: CASSPARDSRYFYEQYF
abundance: -; d_gene: -; v_gene: TRBV9; j_gene: TRBJ1-1; CDR3nt: TGTGCCAGCAGCGTAGGGCAGCTCACTGAAGCTTTCTTT; CDR3aa: CASSVGQLTEAFF
abundance: -; d_gene: -; v_gene: TRBV5-4; j_gene: TRBJ2-7; CDR3nt: TGTGCCAGCAGCTTGAACGGGGTCTACGAGCAGTACTTC; CDR3aa: CASSLNGVYEQYF
abundance: -; d_gene: -; v_gene: TRBV11-2; j_gene: TRBJ1-2; CDR3nt: TGTGCCAGGACCCCCGGAGGGAGTGGCTACACCTTC; CDR3aa: CARTPGGSGYTF
abundance: -; d_gene: -; v_gene: TRBV11-3; j_gene: TRBJ2-5; CDR3nt: TGTGCCAGCAGCTTAGCGGGGGCGGAGACCCAGTACTTC; CDR3aa: CASSLAGAETQYF
abundance: once; d_gene: -; v_gene: TRBV9; j_gene: TRBJ1-1; CDR3nt: TGTGCCAGCAGCAGGACAGTTAAGACTGAAGCTTTCTTT; CDR3aa: CASSRTVKTEAFF
abundance: -; d_gene: -; v_gene: TRBV6-5; j_gene: TRBJ1-3; CDR3nt: TGTGCCAGCAGTTACACCGCCAGCGGGTCTGGAAACACCATATATTTT; CDR3aa: CASSYTASGSGNTIYF
abundance: -; d_gene: -; v_gene: TRBV18; j_gene: TRBJ1-5; CDR3nt: TGTGCCAGCTCACCCGATGGCAATCAGCCCCAGCATTTT; CDR3aa: CASSPDGNQPQHF
abundance: -; d_gene: TRBD1; v_gene: TRBV2; j_gene: TRBJ1-4; CDR3nt: TGTGCCAGCAGTGAATGGGGACAGGGTCGTGAAAAACTGTTTTTT; CDR3aa: CASSEWGQGREKLFF
abundance: -; d_gene: TRBD1; v_gene: TRBV5-1; j_gene: TRBJ1-4; CDR3nt: TGCGCCACCAGAACGGGACAGCCTAATGAAAAACTGTTTTTT; CDR3aa: CATRTGQPNEKLFF
abundance: -; d_gene: TRBD1; v_gene: TRBV6-6; j_gene: TRBJ2-7; CDR3nt: TGTGCCAGCGAACCCAACAGGGGGCTTCCCTACGAGCAGTACTTC; CDR3aa: CASEPNRGLPYEQYF
abundance: -; d_gene: TRBD1; v_gene: TRBV28; j_gene: TRBJ1-2; CDR3nt: TGTGCCAGCAGTTCCTTAATTTTACAGGGGGTGTGGGGCTACACCTTC; CDR3aa: CASSSLILQGVWGYTF
abundance: -; d_gene: -; v_gene: TRBV18; j_gene: TRBJ2-2; CDR3nt: TGTGCCAGCTCACCTGACAGATTATCCACCGGGGAGCTGTTTTTT; CDR3aa: CASSPDRLSTGELFF
abundance: -; d_gene: -; v_gene: TRBV6-6; j_gene: TRBJ1-5; CDR3nt: TGTGCCAGCAGTCGAGAGGGGCAGCCCCAGCATTTT; CDR3aa: CASSREGQPQHF
abundance: once; d_gene: -; v_gene: TRBV7-9; j_gene: TRBJ2-1; CDR3nt: TGTGCCAGCAGCTCCCAGGGCTATGAGCAGTTCTTC; CDR3aa: CASSSQGYEQFF
abundance: -; d_gene: -; v_gene: TRBV19; j_gene: TRBJ2-5; CDR3nt: TGTGCCAGTAGTATAGCAGTGTACCAAGAGACCCAGTACTTC; CDR3aa: CASSIAVYQETQYF
abundance: -; d_gene: -; v_gene: TRBV5-1; j_gene: TRBJ1-4; CDR3nt: TGCGCCAGCAGCGGTCAGGGTTCCATTAATGAAAAACTGTTTTTT; CDR3aa: CASSGQGSINEKLFF
abundance: -; d_gene: TRBD1; v_gene: TRBV15; j_gene: TRBJ1-1; CDR3nt: TGTGCCACCAGCAGAGATCTCAGACAGGGTGGGACTGAAGCTTTCTTT; CDR3aa: CATSRDLRQGGTEAFF
abundance: -; d_gene: -; v_gene: TRBV6-5; j_gene: TRBJ1-2; CDR3nt: TGTGCCAGCAGTTCCCCCAGGGGAAGCGACTATGGCTACACCTTC; CDR3aa: CASSSPRGSDYGYTF
abundance: once; d_gene: -; v_gene: TRBV27; j_gene: TRBJ1-5; CDR3nt: TGTGCCAGCAGTTTTATGGGGGGCTCCTACAATCAGCCCCAGCATTTT; CDR3aa: CASSFMGGSYNQPQHF
abundance: -; d_gene: -; v_gene: TRBV7-2; j_gene: TRBJ2-3; CDR3nt: TGTGCCAGCATCCAGGGGGGGAGCACAGATACGCAGTATTTT; CDR3aa: CASIQGGSTDTQYF
abundance: -; d_gene: -; v_gene: TRBV19; j_gene: TRBJ2-1; CDR3nt: TGTGCCAGTAGTATCACTGGGGGAAGCTCCTACAATGAGCAGTTCTTC; CDR3aa: CASSITGGSSYNEQFF
abundance: -; d_gene: -; v_gene: TRBV28; j_gene: TRBJ1-5; CDR3nt: TGTGCCAGCAGTTTAGGGGCTCAGGGCGCGCAGCCCCAGCATTTT; CDR3aa: CASSLGAQGAQPQHF
abundance: -; d_gene: TRBD1; v_gene: TRBV6-5; j_gene: TRBJ2-7; CDR3nt: TGTGCCAGCAGTTACGCGCCAGGGGGCAGGTCCTACGAGCAGTACTTC; CDR3aa: CASSYAPGGRSYEQYF
abundance: -; d_gene: -; v_gene: TRBV19; j_gene: TRBJ1-1; CDR3nt: TGTGCCAGTAGTATAGTGAACACTGAAGCTTTCTTT; CDR3aa: CASSIVNTEAFF
abundance: once; d_gene: -; v_gene: TRBV6-6; j_gene: TRBJ1-5; CDR3nt: TGTGCCAGCAGTTCGGCAGGAAGACAGCCCCAGCATTTT; CDR3aa: CASSSAGRQPQHF
abundance: -; d_gene: -; v_gene: TRBV7-9; j_gene: TRBJ1-1; CDR3nt: TGTGCCAGCCAAAGGGGCCGGAACACTGAAGCTTTCTTT; CDR3aa: CASQRGRNTEAFF
abundance: few; d_gene: -; v_gene: TRBV7-3; j_gene: TRBJ1-2; CDR3nt: TGTGCCAGCAGCCCCGGGGGCAATAACTATGGCTACACCTTC; CDR3aa: CASSPGGNNYGYTF
abundance: -; d_gene: -; v_gene: TRBV7-6; j_gene: TRBJ1-5; CDR3nt: TGTGCCAGCACCTTGGGAGGGGGACGCAATCAGCCCCAGCATTTT; CDR3aa: CASTLGGGRNQPQHF
abundance: once; d_gene: TRBD2; v_gene: TRBV7-9; j_gene: TRBJ2-5; CDR3nt: TGTGCCAGCAGCGTGTACCGGGGGGTGGAGACCCAGTACTTC; CDR3aa: CASSVYRGVETQYF
abundance: -; d_gene: -; v_gene: TRBV7-2; j_gene: TRBJ2-5; CDR3nt: TGTGCCAGCAGCTTGGGGTTAGGGGTCGGACAAGAGACCCAGTACTTC; CDR3aa: CASSLGLGVGQETQYF
abundance: -; d_gene: -; v_gene: TRBV7-9; j_gene: TRBJ1-1; CDR3nt: TGTGCCAGCATCGCATTGAACACTGAAGCTTTCTTT; CDR3aa: CASIALNTEAFF
abundance: -; d_gene: TRBD1; v_gene: TRBV7-2; j_gene: TRBJ2-3; CDR3nt: TGTGCCAGCGAGGGGGCGCGCGGAGATACGCAGTATTTT; CDR3aa: CASEGARGDTQYF
abundance: -; d_gene: -; v_gene: TRBV6-6; j_gene: TRBJ2-3; CDR3nt: TGTGCCAGCCAAACCAGGGGCACAGATACGCAGTATTTT; CDR3aa: CASQTRGTDTQYF
abundance: -; d_gene: TRBD1; v_gene: TRBV6-5; j_gene: TRBJ2-2; CDR3nt: TGTGCCAGCAGTTTAGGACAGGGCGTGGGGGAGCTGTTTTTT; CDR3aa: CASSLGQGVGELFF
abundance: -; d_gene: TRBD1; v_gene: TRBV7-2; j_gene: TRBJ1-2; CDR3nt: TGTGCCAGCAGCTTAGTGAAAGGGGGCGACTATGGCTACACCTTC; CDR3aa: CASSLVKGGDYGYTF
abundance: -; d_gene: TRBD2; v_gene: TRBV9; j_gene: TRBJ2-5; CDR3nt: TGTGCCAGCAGCCCGGTAGCGGGGGGCCAGATCGAGACCCAGTACTTC; CDR3aa: CASSPVAGGQIETQYF
abundance: -; d_gene: TRBD1; v_gene: TRBV29-1; j_gene: TRBJ1-2; CDR3nt: TGCAGCGTTGGACAGGGGTTTAACTATGGCTACACCTTC; CDR3aa: CSVGQGFNYGYTF
abundance: -; d_gene: -; v_gene: TRBV19; j_gene: TRBJ1-1; CDR3nt: TGTGCCAGTCGACTCGGAGGGCTGAACACTGAAGCTTTCTTT; CDR3aa: CASRLGGLNTEAFF
abundance: -; d_gene: -; v_gene: TRBV28; j_gene: TRBJ1-5; CDR3nt: TGTGCCAGCAGTTCGGCAACAGGGCTGCATCAGCCCCAGCATTTT; CDR3aa: CASSSATGLHQPQHF
abundance: -; d_gene: TRBD1; v_gene: TRBV18; j_gene: TRBJ1-2; CDR3nt: TGTGCCAGCTCACCCTCGGACAGGGGTGGCTACACCTTC; CDR3aa: CASSPSDRGGYTF
abundance: -; d_gene: -; v_gene: TRBV19; j_gene: TRBJ1-1; CDR3nt: TGTGCCAGTAGTGAAACAGGGATCTCGAACACTGAAGCTTTCTTT; CDR3aa: CASSETGISNTEAFF
abundance: -; d_gene: -; v_gene: TRBV7-3; j_gene: TRBJ2-5; CDR3nt: TGTGCCAGCAGCTTAACGACAGCAGAGACCCAGTACTTC; CDR3aa: CASSLTTAETQYF
abundance: -; d_gene: TRBD1; v_gene: TRBV6-1; j_gene: TRBJ1-4; CDR3nt: TGTGCCAGCAGTATCCCGACAGGGACTAATGAAAAACTGTTTTTT; CDR3aa: CASSIPTGTNEKLFF